The T cell receptor beta chain under discussion was sequenced for a study of cytomegalovirus exposure and HLA in healthy donors. Study-wide background: From donors who were HLA-typed, an early data release held around 80 million unique TCRs. Notes on the study in general: Analysis was carried out at a later point, and it linked a missense DCLRE1C variant to TCR beta V- and J-gene trimming.

Use of 60 Vbeta and 13 Jbeta primers characterized the PCR. Profiling relied on immunoSEQ multiplex PCR, and the TCRdb table lists in-frame clones only, not all of them. In the table there are roughly 150,000 clones, approximately 81% of which are singletons. Germline CDR1 is SGHNT and CDR2 is YYREEE (reference sequence). V gave up 0 bases and J gave up 5 bases, with 11 bases separating them. This CDR3 is 15 amino acids long. As concerns this clone: What it recognizes is unknown.

Donors sampled were nominally healthy, though unrecorded immune exposures were likely. This chain links TRBV5-4 with TRBJ2-2; D is ambiguous. The sample was PBMCs. The origin of this receptor is a man aged 50-60 years in good health and CMV-seropositive. The DNA for the CDR3 is TGTGCCAGCAGCTTGGGAGGAATTGTAACCGGGGAGCTGTTTTTT. Encoded protein: CASSLGGIVTGELFF.